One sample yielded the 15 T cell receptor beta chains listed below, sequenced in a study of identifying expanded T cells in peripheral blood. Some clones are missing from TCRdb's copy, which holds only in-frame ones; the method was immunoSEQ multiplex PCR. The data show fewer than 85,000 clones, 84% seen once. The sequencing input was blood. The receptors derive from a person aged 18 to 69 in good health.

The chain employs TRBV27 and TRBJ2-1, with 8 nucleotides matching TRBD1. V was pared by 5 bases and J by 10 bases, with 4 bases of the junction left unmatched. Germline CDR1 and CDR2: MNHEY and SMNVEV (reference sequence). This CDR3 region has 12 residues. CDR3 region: CASSTGGPEQFF. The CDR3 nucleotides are TGTGCCAGCAGTACAGGGGGACCGGAGCAGTTCTTC.

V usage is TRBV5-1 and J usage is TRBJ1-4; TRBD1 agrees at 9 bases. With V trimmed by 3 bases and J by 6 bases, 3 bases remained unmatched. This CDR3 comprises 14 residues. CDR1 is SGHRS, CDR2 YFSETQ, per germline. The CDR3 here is CASSSGQGHEKLFF. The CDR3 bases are TGCGCCAGCAGCTCGGGACAGGGACATGAAAAACTGTTTTTT.

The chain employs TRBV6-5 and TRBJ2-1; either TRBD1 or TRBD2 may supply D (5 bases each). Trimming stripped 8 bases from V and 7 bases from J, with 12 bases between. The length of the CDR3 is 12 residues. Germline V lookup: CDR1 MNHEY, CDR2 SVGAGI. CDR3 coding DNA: TGTGCCAGCTCTAATGGGGGAAATGAGCAGTTCTTC. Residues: CASSNGGNEQFF.

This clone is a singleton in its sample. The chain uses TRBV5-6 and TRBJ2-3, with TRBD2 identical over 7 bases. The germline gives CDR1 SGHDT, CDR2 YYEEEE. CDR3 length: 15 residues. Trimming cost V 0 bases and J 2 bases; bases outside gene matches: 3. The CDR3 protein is CASSLAGGVTDTQYF. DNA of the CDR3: TGTGCCAGCAGCTTGGCGGGAGGAGTCACAGATACGCAGTATTTT.

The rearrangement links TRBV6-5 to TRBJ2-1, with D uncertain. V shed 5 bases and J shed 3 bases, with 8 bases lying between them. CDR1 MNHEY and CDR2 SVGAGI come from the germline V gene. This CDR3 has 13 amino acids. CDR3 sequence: CASSPGLYNEQFF. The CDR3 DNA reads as TGTGCCAGCAGTCCCGGGCTCTACAATGAGCAGTTCTTC.

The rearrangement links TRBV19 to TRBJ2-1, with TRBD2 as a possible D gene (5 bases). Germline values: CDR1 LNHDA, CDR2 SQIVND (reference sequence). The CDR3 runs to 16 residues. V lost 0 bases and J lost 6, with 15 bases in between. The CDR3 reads CASSIESGKAVNEQFF. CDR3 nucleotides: TGTGCCAGTAGTATAGAATCGGGGAAAGCAGTCAATGAGCAGTTCTTC.

Here the CDR3 DNA reads TGTGCCACCAGCAGACAGATATCCACCTACAATGAGCAGTTCTTC. Amino acid sequence: CATSRQISTYNEQFF. This chain connects TRBV15 to TRBJ2-1; D uncertain. V dropped 2 bases and J dropped 2 bases, with 10 bases sitting between them. The CDR3 is made up of 15 amino acids. CDR1 is LNHNV, CDR2 YYDKDF, per germline (reference sequence).

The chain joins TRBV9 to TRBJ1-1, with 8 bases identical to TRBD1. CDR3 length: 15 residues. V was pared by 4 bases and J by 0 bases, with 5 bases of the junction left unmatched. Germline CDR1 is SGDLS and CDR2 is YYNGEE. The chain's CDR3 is CASSKAGGVNTEAFF. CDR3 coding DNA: TGTGCCAGCAGCAAAGCAGGGGGCGTGAACACTGAAGCTTTCTTT.

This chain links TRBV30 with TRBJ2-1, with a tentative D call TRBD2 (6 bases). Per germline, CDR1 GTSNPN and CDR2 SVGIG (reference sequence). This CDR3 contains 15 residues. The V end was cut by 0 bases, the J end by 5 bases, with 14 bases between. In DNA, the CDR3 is TGTGCCTGGAGTGTACGGGGCGGGGTTAACAATGAGCAGTTCTTC. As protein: CAWSVRGGVNNEQFF.

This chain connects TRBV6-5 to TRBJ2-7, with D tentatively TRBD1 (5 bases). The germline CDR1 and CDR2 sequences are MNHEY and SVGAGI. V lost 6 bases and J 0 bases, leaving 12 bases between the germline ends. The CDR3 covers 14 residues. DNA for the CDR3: TGTGCCAGCAGGGCAGACAGAACCTCCTACGAGCAGTACTTC. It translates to CASRADRTSYEQYF.

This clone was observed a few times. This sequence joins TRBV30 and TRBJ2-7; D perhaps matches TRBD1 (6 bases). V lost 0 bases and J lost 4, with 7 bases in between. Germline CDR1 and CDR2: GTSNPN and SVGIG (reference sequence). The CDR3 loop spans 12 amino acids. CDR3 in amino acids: CAWSVQGYEQYF. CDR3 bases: TGTGCCTGGAGTGTACAGGGTTACGAGCAGTACTTC.

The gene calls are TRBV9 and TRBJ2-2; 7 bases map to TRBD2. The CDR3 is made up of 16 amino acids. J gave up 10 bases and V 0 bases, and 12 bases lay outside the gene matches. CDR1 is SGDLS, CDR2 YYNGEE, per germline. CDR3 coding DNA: TGTGCCAGCAGCGTAGGGGGGGGAACTCCCTGGGCGGAGCTGTTTTTT. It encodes CASSVGGGTPWAELFF.

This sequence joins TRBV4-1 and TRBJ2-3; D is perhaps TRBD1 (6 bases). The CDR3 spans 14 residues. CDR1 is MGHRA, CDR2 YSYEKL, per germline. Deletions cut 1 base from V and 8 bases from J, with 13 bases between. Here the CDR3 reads CASSQVEGTTTQYF. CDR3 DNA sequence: TGCGCCAGCAGCCAAGTCGAAGGGACAACTACGCAGTATTTT.

The DNA for the CDR3 is TGTGCCAGCAGCTTGAGGGAGCTGGGAAATCAGCCCCAGCATTTT. Translation gives CASSLRELGNQPQHF. The chain joins TRBV7-8 to TRBJ1-5, with D unresolved. V was trimmed by 3 bases and J by 4 bases, leaving 13 bases between them. CDR1 and CDR2 from the germline V gene are SGHVS and FQNEAQ. This CDR3 is built from 15 residues.

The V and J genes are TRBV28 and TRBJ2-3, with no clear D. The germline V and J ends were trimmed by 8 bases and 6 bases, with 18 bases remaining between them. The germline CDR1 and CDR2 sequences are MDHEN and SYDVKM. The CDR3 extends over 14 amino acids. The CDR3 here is CASQKLPVADTQYF. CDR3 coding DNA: TGTGCCAGCCAGAAACTCCCCGTTGCGGATACGCAGTATTTT.